This T cell receptor (beta chain) originates from a study of blood T cells in healthy people across ages. Study results and limitations: A roughly linear age-dependent decrease characterized TCR beta diversity per million T cells. One million T cells yielded diversity estimates that were considered underestimates.

Then a second PCR, running roughly 7 to 11 cycles, was carried out with a sample-barcoded 5' primer and a J-beta primer mix. Template switching added a 12-random-nucleotide identifier to every cDNA molecule. MiXCR was run by TCRdb on the 5' RACE reads, yielding one entry per CDR3 protein. The data contain some 900,000 distinct CDR3 sequences, roughly 26% of them singletons. Total RNA, at least 6 micrograms per sample, came from PBMCs. Per the germline V gene, CDR1 is MNHNS and CDR2 is SASEGT. The J segment lost 13 bases and the V segment lost 3 bases, leaving 15 bases of the junction unmatched. This CDR3 is built from 15 residues. This clonotype was seen once. Its antigen is not known. A much larger clone lies a single base off, so this may be a read error.

The specimen sequenced was blood. The source of this sequence is a woman older than 75 in good health. The V and J genes are TRBV6-1 and TRBJ2-4, with 7 bases aligning to TRBD1. CDR3 nucleotides: TGTGCCAGCAGTGACCAGGGACAGATGGGATACGTGCAGTACTTC. The encoded protein is CASSDQGQMGYVQYF.